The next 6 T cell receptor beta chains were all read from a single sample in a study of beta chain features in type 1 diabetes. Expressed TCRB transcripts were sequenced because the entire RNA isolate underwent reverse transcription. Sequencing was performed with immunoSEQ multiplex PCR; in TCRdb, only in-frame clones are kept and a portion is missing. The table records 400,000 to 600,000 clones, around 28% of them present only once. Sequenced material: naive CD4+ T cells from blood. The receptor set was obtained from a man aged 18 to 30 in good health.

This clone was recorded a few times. The CDR3: CASSLAHIYNEQFF. DNA of the CDR3: TGTGCCAGCAGCTTAGCACATATCTACAATGAGCAGTTCTTC. This chain connects TRBV7-2 to TRBJ2-1; D is unresolved. Germline lookup yields CDR1 SGHTA and CDR2 FQGNSA. This CDR3 region has 14 residues. Between the trimmed V and J ends, which lost 0 bases and 3 bases, there was a span of 6 bases.

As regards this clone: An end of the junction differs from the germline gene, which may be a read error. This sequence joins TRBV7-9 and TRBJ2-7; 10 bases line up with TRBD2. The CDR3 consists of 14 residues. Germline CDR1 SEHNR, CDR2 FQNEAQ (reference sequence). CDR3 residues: CASSLAGVSYEQYF. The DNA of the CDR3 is TGTGCCAGCAGCCTAGCGGGAGTGTCTTACGAGCAGTACTTC. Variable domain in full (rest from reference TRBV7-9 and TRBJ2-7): DTGVSQNPRHKITKRGQNVTFRCDPISEHNRLYWYRQTLGQGPEFLTYFQNEAQLEKSRLLSDRFSAERPKGSFSTLEIQRTEQGDSAMYLCASSLAGVSYEQYFGPGTRLTVT.

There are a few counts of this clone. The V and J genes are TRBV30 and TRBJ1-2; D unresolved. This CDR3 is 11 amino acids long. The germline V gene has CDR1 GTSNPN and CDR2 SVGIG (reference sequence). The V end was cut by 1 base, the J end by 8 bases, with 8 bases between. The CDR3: CAWSGPGGYTF. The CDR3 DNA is TGTGCCTGGAGTGGTCCGGGAGGCTACACCTTC. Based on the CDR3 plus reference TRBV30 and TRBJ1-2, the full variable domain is SQTIHQWPATLVQPVGSPLSLECTVEGTSNPNLYWYRQAAGRGLQLLFYSVGIGQISSEVPQNLSASRPQDRQFILSSKKLLLSDSGFYLCAWSGPGGYTFGSGTRLTVV.

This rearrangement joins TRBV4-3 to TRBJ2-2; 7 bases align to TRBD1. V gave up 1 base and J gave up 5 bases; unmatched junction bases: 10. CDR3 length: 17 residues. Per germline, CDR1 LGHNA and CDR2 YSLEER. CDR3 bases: TGCGCCAGCAGCCAAGGGCTCCTAGGGGGCGGAACCGGGGAGCTGTTTTTT. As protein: CASSQGLLGGGTGELFF.

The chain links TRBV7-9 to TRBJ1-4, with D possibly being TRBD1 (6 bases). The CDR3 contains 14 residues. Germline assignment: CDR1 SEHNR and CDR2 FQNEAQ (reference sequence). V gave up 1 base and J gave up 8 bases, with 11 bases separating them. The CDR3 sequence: CASSLGQAREKLFF. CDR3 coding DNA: TGTGCCAGCAGCTTAGGACAGGCTCGGGAAAAACTGTTTTTT.

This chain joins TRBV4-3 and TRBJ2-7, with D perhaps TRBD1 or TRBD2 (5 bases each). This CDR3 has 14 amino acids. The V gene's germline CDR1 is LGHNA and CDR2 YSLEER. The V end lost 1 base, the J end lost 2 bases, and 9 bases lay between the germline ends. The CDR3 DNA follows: TGCGCCAGCAGCCAAGTAAGGGGACCCTACGAGCAGTACTTC. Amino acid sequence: CASSQVRGPYEQYF.